This T cell receptor beta chain is from a study of T cell repertoires in cytomegalovirus infection. In the study overall: Matching HLA type and CMV infection were both indicated by public TCR beta signatures. Study results and limitations: Summed frequency of shared TCR beta families picked out CMV carriers who also had the relevant HLA. HLA-C-restricted CMV clonotypes gave the most frequent clonotype in two of eight donors.

In germline, CDR1 is SGHTA, CDR2 FQGNSA. The CDR3 length is 15 residues. V was trimmed by 2 bases and J by 10 bases, leaving 15 bases between them. MiXCR, applied by TCRdb to the reads, yields one record per CDR3 protein. The sample yields under 250,000 distinct CDR3 sequences, over 9% seen once. This clonotype was recorded at least ten times. Antigen unknown. The sample comprised PBMCs. V gene TRBV7-2 combines with J gene TRBJ1-6, with no clear D. The TCR was taken from a human donor in good health (CMV status not recorded). Some clones in this sample may be carry-over from other donors' samples. The CDR3 loop reads CASSLFPSADSPLHF. The CDR3 coding sequence is TGTGCCAGCAGCTTATTCCCGAGTGCTGACTCACCCCTCCACTTT.